This TCR beta chain was observed in a study of metastatic and nonmetastatic thyroid tumors. As for the study in general: Repertoires were compared across blood and tumor or nodule tissue from malignant and benign thyroid patients.

Germline V CDR1 and CDR2: GTSNPN, SVGIG (reference sequence). With 3 bases removed from V and 0 bases from J, the gap between germline ends came to 6 bases. The CDR3 covers 12 residues. Per the study methods: Built for papillary thyroid cancer, a distant-metastasis classifier drew on CDR3 differences across clinicopathological groups. MiXCR was used by TCRdb to re-call the PCR reads. V and J calls and clone size were set by TCRdb, not the authors. The sample carries tens of thousands of clones, more than 15% recorded once. Before thyroid surgery, none of the patients had received any treatment. The genes are TRBV30 and TRBJ2-7; D remains unclear. Specimen: adjacent normal tissue. The origin of this receptor is a male donor with papillary thyroid cancer or a benign thyroid nodule (not recorded which). Some clones in this sample may be carry-over from other donors' samples. The CDR3 nucleotides read TGTGCCTGGAGGTCGACCTCCTACGAGCAGTACTTC. This encodes CAWRSTSYEQYF.